Following are 26 T cell receptor beta chains from one sample sequenced in a study of blood T cells in healthy people across ages (dated by TCRdb to 2013 to 2016). Libraries were built with 5' RACE. The listed sequencing device is Illumina HiSeq 2500. The second PCR ran for roughly 7 to 12 cycles and used a J-beta primer mix along with a sample-barcoded 5' primer. The public reads were reprocessed in TCRdb via fastp at Q25 and MiXCR, keeping in-frame beta chains. Entries that share a CDR3 protein sequence are merged under the most common genes and DNA. The sample has hundreds of thousands of distinct CDR3 sequences on record, around 48% of them singletons. 13% of the sample rests with the top ten. Sequenced input: blood. These receptors all stem from a man aged 25-45 years in good health.

Turning to this clonotype: A much larger clonotype is one base distant, so this may be a read error. The chain links TRBV6-6 to TRBJ2-3; D is uncertain. The CDR3 is 14 amino acids. V lost 6 bases and J lost 4, with 14 bases in between. CDR1 is MNHNY, CDR2 SVGAGI, per germline (reference sequence). The CDR3 sequence: CASREGRAPDTQYF. The CDR3 DNA reads TGTGCCAGCAGAGAAGGACGGGCGCCAGATACGCAGTATTTT.

This rearrangement joins TRBV12-3 or TRBV12-4 to TRBJ2-3, with a possible D match to TRBD2 (5 bases). V was shortened by 3 bases and J by 5 bases, with 15 bases between the two germline ends. This CDR3 comprises 15 residues. The CDR3 is CASSFHRGSIDTQYF. The CDR3 DNA is TGTGCCAGCAGTTTTCACCGGGGATCCATAGATACGCAGTATTTT.

This clonotype was seen more than once but under ten times. The V and J genes are TRBV7-2 and TRBJ1-1; D might be TRBD1 (5 bases). V gave up 0 bases and J gave up 7 bases, with 12 bases separating them. The CDR3 consists of 14 residues. CDR1 is SGHTA, CDR2 FQGNSA, per germline. Here the CDR3 reads CASSLAGQGREAFF. Here the CDR3 DNA reads TGTGCCAGCAGCTTAGCGGGGCAGGGTCGTGAAGCTTTCTTT.

This clonotype was counted once. The chain employs TRBV6-6 and TRBJ1-1; no firm D call. The CDR3 has 13 amino acids. Trimming removed 2 bases from V and 3 bases from J, with 7 bases in between. Germline values: CDR1 MNHNY, CDR2 SVGAGI (reference sequence). The CDR3 spells CASSYAWDTEAFF. CDR3 coding DNA: TGTGCCAGCAGTTACGCTTGGGACACTGAAGCTTTCTTT.

This clonotype was recorded a few times. V usage is TRBV28 and J usage is TRBJ2-7, with TRBD1 identical over 7 bases. With the DNA end fitting TRBJ2-5 better, the J assignment may be wrong. Germline loops: CDR1 MDHEN, CDR2 SYDVKM. CDR3 length: 16 residues. CDR3 sequence (DNA): TGTGCCAGCAGTTTGGGCGAGACAGGGTTTGGGGAGACCCAGTACTTC. Translation: CASSLGETGFGETQYF.

The rearrangement links TRBV6-2 or TRBV6-3 to TRBJ2-1; 8 nucleotides align to TRBD1. The CDR3 consists of 16 residues. The germline V gene has CDR1 MNHEY and CDR2 SVGEGT. The V segment lost 4 bases and the J segment 7 bases; nucleotides outside the gene matches: 12. CDR3 sequence: CASSLTPSQGANEQFF. The CDR3 DNA follows: TGTGCCAGCAGTTTAACCCCGTCGCAGGGGGCAAATGAGCAGTTCTTC.

The chain carries TRBV20-1 and TRBJ2-7; D unclear. In germline, CDR1 is DFQATT, CDR2 SNEGSKA (reference sequence). Trimming left V 0 bases short and J 5 bases short, with 8 bases between. This CDR3 spans 12 amino acids. The CDR3 region is CSARDLTDEQYF. The CDR3 DNA is TGCAGTGCTAGAGATTTAACGGACGAGCAGTACTTC.

J is TRBJ2-7 and V is TRBV28, with D tentatively TRBD2 (6 bases). The J call may be wrong; the DNA end is better matched by TRBJ2-5. The germline CDR1 and CDR2 sequences are MDHEN and SYDVKM. The CDR3 sequence is 14 residues long. CDR3 DNA sequence: TGTGCCAGCACCTTGGGGGGATCTAGAGAGACCCAGTACTTC. Its translation: CASTLGGSRETQYF.

The J gene is TRBJ1-6, the V gene TRBV7-2; perhaps TRBD1 as D (6 bases). V lost 6 bases and J 7 bases, leaving 16 bases between the germline ends. The germline CDR1 and CDR2 sequences are SGHTA and FQGNSA. CDR3 length equals 15 residues. DNA for the CDR3: TGTGCCAGCAGGCAGACAGGATCGGGGAATTCACCCCTCCACTTT. Encoded protein: CASRQTGSGNSPLHF.

This clonotype came up a few times. The chain combines TRBV4-3 with TRBJ1-5; perhaps TRBD1 as D (5 bases). The germline V gene has CDR1 LGHNA and CDR2 YSLEER. The CDR3 totals 16 residues. V was clipped by 3 bases and J by 3 bases, with 15 bases between them. The CDR3, as DNA: TGCGCCAGCAGCCAGGTTATTGACAGAGACAATCAGCCCCAGCATTTT. It codes for CASSQVIDRDNQPQHF.

The chain combines TRBV29-1 with TRBJ1-3, with D perhaps matching TRBD1 (5 bases). The CDR3 is made up of 14 amino acids. The V gene's germline CDR1 is SQVTM and CDR2 ANQGSEA. Trimming removed 4 bases from V and 2 bases from J, with 12 bases in between. In nucleotides, the CDR3 is TGCAGCGTTGCCCCGACAGAAACTGGAAACACCATATATTTT. Amino acids: CSVAPTETGNTIYF.

The CDR3 DNA follows: TGTGCCAGCCTAAAGGGGGATACGCAGTATTTT. This gives the protein CASLKGDTQYF. The J gene is TRBJ2-3, the V gene TRBV6-6; D possibly corresponds to TRBD1 (5 bases). The germline V gene encodes CDR1 MNHNY and CDR2 SVGAGI (reference sequence). The CDR3 is 11 residues long. Deletions cut 8 bases from V and 6 bases from J, with 9 bases between.

The genes are TRBV12-3 or TRBV12-4 and TRBJ2-3, with a tentative D call TRBD2 (6 bases). V shed 4 bases and J shed 1 base, with 12 bases lying between them. CDR3 length: 15 residues. The CDR3 sequence is CASSSPWGGTDTQYF. In DNA, the CDR3 is TGTGCCAGCAGTTCCCCTTGGGGGGGCACAGATACGCAGTATTTT.

The chain combines TRBV6-1 with TRBJ2-2; 7 bases map to TRBD1. Looked up from germline, CDR1 is MNHNS and CDR2 is SASEGT. The CDR3 sequence is 14 residues long. V gave up 3 bases and J gave up 5 bases; unmatched junction bases: 3. The CDR3: CASSDTGQTGELFF. The CDR3 DNA follows: TGTGCCAGCAGTGATACGGGACAGACCGGGGAGCTGTTTTTT.

This clonotype turned up a few times. The rearrangement joins TRBV6-5 to TRBJ1-1; D is possibly TRBD1 (5 bases). The V gene's germline CDR1 is MNHEY and CDR2 SVGAGI. The germline V and J ends were trimmed by 4 bases and 3 bases, with 9 bases remaining between them. CDR3 length: 13 amino acids. CDR3 coding DNA: TGTGCCAGCAGTTCCGGGGCTTACACTGAAGCTTTCTTT. It codes for CASSSGAYTEAFF.

The V call is TRBV18, the J call TRBJ1-2, with 7 positions matching TRBD1. V was pared by 5 bases and J by 7 bases, with 4 bases of the junction left unmatched. CDR3 length: 12 residues. The germline V gene encodes CDR1 KGHSH and CDR2 LQKENI. CDR3 nucleotides: TGTGCCAGCTCAGAGGACAGGAGTGGCTACACCTTC. This codes for CASSEDRSGYTF.

V usage is TRBV2 and J usage is TRBJ2-3, with TRBD2 as a possible D gene (6 bases). The CDR3 has 15 residues. Trimming took off 6 bases at V and 7 bases at J, with 20 bases between the two ends. Germline CDR1 SNHLY, CDR2 FYNNEI. CDR3 in amino acids: CASRPAVGGRNTQYF. CDR3 nucleotide sequence: TGTGCCAGCAGGCCCGCGGTCGGAGGGCGGAATACGCAGTATTTT.

The chain employs TRBV5-1 and TRBJ1-1; 8 nucleotides line up with TRBD1. Germline CDR1 SGHRS, CDR2 YFSETQ. This CDR3 has 14 residues. With V trimmed by 5 bases and J by 4 bases, 7 bases remained unmatched. The CDR3 loop reads CASSRDGQGTEAFF. CDR3 coding DNA: TGCGCCAGCAGTCGAGACGGACAGGGCACTGAAGCTTTCTTT.

Only a few counts were recorded for this clonotype. The chain links TRBV30 to TRBJ1-6, with a weak D call TRBD1 (5 bases). The CDR3 consists of 15 residues. Trimming took 6 bases from V and 7 from J, leaving 19 bases between them. Germline V gene data show CDR1 as GTSNPN and CDR2 as SVGIG (reference sequence). DNA for the CDR3: TGTGCCTGCCACCGACCGGGACCTTCAAATTCACCCCTCCACTTT. It translates to CACHRPGPSNSPLHF.

Many counts were recorded for this clonotype. This sequence joins TRBV12-3 or TRBV12-4 and TRBJ1-2, with D unresolved. The CDR3 sequence is 12 residues long. V dropped 2 bases and J dropped 2 bases, with 3 bases sitting between them. The CDR3 DNA sequence: TGTGCCAGCAGTTTACAGAACTATGGCTACACCTTC. Its protein is CASSLQNYGYTF.

As regards this clonotype: The germline gene is not matched at one end of the junction; a read error may be the cause. CDR3 DNA sequence: TGTGCCGGCAGCTTAGAACCAGGGGACGGCTACACCTTC. Its translation is CAGSLEPGDGYTF. V and J are TRBV11-2 and TRBJ1-2, with a possible D match to TRBD1 (6 bases). CDR1 is SGHAT, CDR2 FQNNGV, per germline. There are 13 residues in the CDR3.

The V gene is TRBV20-1, the J gene TRBJ1-1, with D possibly being TRBD1 (5 bases). Germline loops: CDR1 DFQATT, CDR2 SNEGSKA (reference sequence). The CDR3 runs to 14 residues. V was clipped by 6 bases and J by 1 base, with 15 bases between them. The CDR3 bases are TGCAGTGCGGCTCCTATTGGGGCGAACACTGAAGCTTTCTTT. Translating gives CSAAPIGANTEAFF.

The chain couples TRBV20-1 to TRBJ2-3; 7 bases are shared with TRBD2. Trimming cost V 4 bases and J 2 bases; bases outside gene matches: 9. The CDR3 totals 15 residues. CDR1 DFQATT and CDR2 SNEGSKA come from the germline V gene (reference sequence). The chain's CDR3 is CSAKPAGRDTDTQYF. The CDR3 DNA reads as TGCAGTGCTAAGCCAGCGGGGAGAGACACAGATACGCAGTATTTT.

The rearrangement links TRBV6-5 to TRBJ2-1; either TRBD1 or TRBD2 may fit D (5 bases each). V lost 2 bases to trimming and J lost 0 bases, with 8 bases between them. In germline, CDR1 is MNHEY, CDR2 SVGAGI. The CDR3 runs 15 residues. CDR3 residues: CASSYEGSSYNEQFF. DNA of the CDR3: TGTGCCAGCAGTTACGAGGGGAGCTCCTACAATGAGCAGTTCTTC.

This rearrangement joins TRBV29-1 to TRBJ2-1; TRBD1 might be the D (5 bases). Germline assignment: CDR1 SQVTM and CDR2 ANQGSEA. V gave up 6 bases and J gave up 7 bases, with 13 bases separating them. This CDR3 region has 12 residues. In DNA, the CDR3 is TGCAGCGTAGGGGTTAGCCCAAATGAGCAGTTCTTC. This encodes CSVGVSPNEQFF.

There are a few counts of this clonotype. Relative to the germline gene, one junction end is altered; a read error may explain this. V is TRBV29-1 and J is TRBJ2-5; D is uncertain. The DNA end is more similar to TRBJ2-7, so the J call may be wrong. The CDR3 runs 11 residues. Germline V CDR1 and CDR2: SQVTM, ANQGSEA. CDR3 coding DNA: TGCAGCGTTAGGACCTCCAACGAGCAGTACTTC. It yields the protein CSVRTSNEQYF.